These 6 T cell receptor beta chains came from one sample sequenced in a study of identical twins' blood T cells. MiXCR, applied by TCRdb to the 5' RACE reads, yields one record per CDR3 protein. Of a few hundred thousand distinct CDR3 sequences detected, roughly 27% appear once; the ten largest clones hold more than 5.5%. The sample taken for sequencing was PBMCs. The receptors derive from a woman between 18 and 55 years old in good health.

This clonotype was seen more than once but under ten times. The chain combines TRBV5-1 with TRBJ1-6; D is unclear. V shed 3 bases and J shed 0 bases, with 10 bases lying between them. The CDR3 runs to 16 residues. Germline V lookup: CDR1 SGHRS, CDR2 YFSETQ. CDR3 DNA sequence: TGCGCCAGCAGCTCGGGCCGGGGCTCCTATAATTCACCCCTCCACTTT. Translation gives CASSSGRGSYNSPLHF.

This clonotype was seen only a few times. This sequence joins TRBV20-1 and TRBJ1-4; the D is unclear. The CDR3 is made up of 13 amino acids. From germline, CDR1 is DFQATT and CDR2 SNEGSKA (reference sequence). V gave up 2 bases and J gave up 7 bases, with 11 bases separating them. CDR3 protein: CSARYGWGEKLFF. The CDR3, as DNA: TGCAGTGCTAGATATGGCTGGGGTGAAAAACTGTTTTTT.

This rearrangement joins TRBV30 to TRBJ2-1; 12 nucleotides match TRBD2. CDR3 length equals 16 residues. Losses at the gene ends were 4 bases for V and 9 bases for J; bases not matched to a gene: 13. Germline CDR1 and CDR2: GTSNPN and SVGIG (reference sequence). The CDR3 loop reads CAWKMGQTSGRAEQFF. In DNA, the CDR3 is TGTGCCTGGAAGATGGGACAGACTAGCGGGAGAGCTGAGCAGTTCTTC.

In its sample, this clonotype was seen a few times. V and J are TRBV20-1 and TRBJ1-1; no firm D call. The ends were cut back, 4 bases at V and 1 base at J, with 4 bases in the middle. This CDR3 has 11 residues. Germline V lookup: CDR1 DFQATT, CDR2 SNEGSKA (reference sequence). The CDR3 DNA is TGCAGTGCTATTGGGAACACTGAAGCTTTCTTT. Translating gives CSAIGNTEAFF.

As concerns this clonotype: This may be a read error: a much more frequent sequence differs by one nucleotide. The chain couples TRBV12-3 or TRBV12-4 to TRBJ1-5; 7 bases line up with TRBD1. The CDR3 has 15 residues. In DNA form, the CDR3 reads TGTGCCAGCAGCTCCGGGACAGAAAGCAATCAGCCCCAGCGTTTT. Amino acid sequence: CASSSGTESNQPQRF.

V gene TRBV10-3 combines with J gene TRBJ2-7; weak D call: TRBD2 (5 bases). The germline V gene encodes CDR1 ENHRY and CDR2 SYGVKD. The CDR3 is 12 residues long. V lost 8 bases and J lost 7, with 15 bases in between. The CDR3 DNA reads TGTGCCATCCGGGCCATTCCGGGGGAGCAGTACTTC. It yields the protein CAIRAIPGEQYF.